This T cell receptor beta chain emerged from a study of blood T cells in healthy people across ages. Study-wide findings and caveats: In long-lived donors, naive CD4+ cell counts and diversity exceeded those of aged donors. In older individuals, TCR beta diversity per million T cells was lower, falling roughly linearly with age. Across samples, TCR beta diversity tracked strongly with naive T cell percentage.

Note on this clonotype: The antigen is not known.

A second about 6 to 11 cycle PCR used barcoded and J-beta primers. A template-switch adaptor with 12 random nucleotides tagged each cDNA molecule. TCRdb analysed the 5' RACE reads with MiXCR anew, one entry per CDR3 protein. There are roughly 730,000 distinct CDR3 sequences in the sample; 56% occur only once, and roughly 24% lies in the top ten. Per germline, CDR1 MNHEY and CDR2 SVGAGI. J lost 10 bases, V lost 5 bases, and 3 bases had no gene match. The CDR3 sequence is 11 residues long. Specimen: blood. The rearrangement links TRBV6-5 to TRBJ2-5; 8 bases align to TRBD1. This TCR was sampled from a man aged 40-49 years in good health. The CDR3 nucleotides read TGTGCCAGCAGTAACGGACAGGGCCAGTACTTC. Its protein product is CASSNGQGQYF.